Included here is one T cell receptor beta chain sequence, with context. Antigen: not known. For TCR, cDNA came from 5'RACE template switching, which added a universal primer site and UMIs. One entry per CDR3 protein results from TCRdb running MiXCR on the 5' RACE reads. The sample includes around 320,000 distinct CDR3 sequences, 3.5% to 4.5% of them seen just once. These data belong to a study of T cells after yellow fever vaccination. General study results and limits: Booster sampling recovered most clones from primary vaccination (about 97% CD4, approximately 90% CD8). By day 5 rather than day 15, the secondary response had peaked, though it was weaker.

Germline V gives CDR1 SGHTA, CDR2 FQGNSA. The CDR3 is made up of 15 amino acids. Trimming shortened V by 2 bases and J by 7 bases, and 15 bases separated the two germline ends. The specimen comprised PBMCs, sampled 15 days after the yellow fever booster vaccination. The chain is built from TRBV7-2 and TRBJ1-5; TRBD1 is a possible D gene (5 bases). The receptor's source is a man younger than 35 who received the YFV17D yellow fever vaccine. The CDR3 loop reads CASSLRGQGGQPQHF. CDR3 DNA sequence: TGTGCCAGCAGCTTACGGGGCCAAGGAGGACAGCCCCAGCATTTT.